This T cell receptor beta chain was obtained from a study of T cells expressing NK-cell markers. Study information: Obtained from sorted CD3+CD56+NKG2C+, CD3+CD56+NKG2C- and CD3+CD56-NKG2C+ T cells were the TCR beta repertoires.

TCRdb re-called the 5' RACE reads, yielding one record per CDR3 amino acid sequence without DNA. This sample lists 550,000 to 600,000 distinct CDR3 sequences; its ten largest clones have less than 4.5%. With regard to this clonotype: Its antigen is unknown.

Overall study results and limits: Where a handful of donors were concerned, these clonotypes also led the CD3+CD56-NKG2C+ fraction.

The sequencing sample was made of blood T cells: a sorted CD56 or NKG2C T cell subset, CD4+ or CD8+ T cells, or bulk PBMC T cells (not recorded which). This clonotype was sampled from a man between 18 and 29 years old in good health.

This CDR3 is CASGLVGGREQFF. The chain employs TRBV12-5 and TRBJ2-1. The germline gives CDR1 LGHNT, CDR2 FRNRAP. This CDR3 contains 13 residues.